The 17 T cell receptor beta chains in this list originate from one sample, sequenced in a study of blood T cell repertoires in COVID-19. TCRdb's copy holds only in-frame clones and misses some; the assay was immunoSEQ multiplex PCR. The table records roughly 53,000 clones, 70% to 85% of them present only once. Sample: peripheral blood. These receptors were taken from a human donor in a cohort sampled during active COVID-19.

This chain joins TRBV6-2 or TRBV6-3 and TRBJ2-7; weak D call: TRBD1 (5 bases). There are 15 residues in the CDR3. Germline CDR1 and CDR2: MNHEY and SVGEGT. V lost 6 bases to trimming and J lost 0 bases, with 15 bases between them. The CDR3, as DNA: TGTGCCAGCAGCCCTCGGACACCTAGCTCCTACGAGCAGTACTTC. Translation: CASSPRTPSSYEQYF.

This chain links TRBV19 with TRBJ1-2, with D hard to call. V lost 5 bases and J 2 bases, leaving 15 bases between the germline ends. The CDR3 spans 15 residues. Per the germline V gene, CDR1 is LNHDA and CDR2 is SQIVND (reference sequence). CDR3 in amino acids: CASSDGSGGNYGYTF. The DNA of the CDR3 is TGTGCCAGTAGTGACGGTTCCGGAGGGAACTATGGCTACACCTTC.

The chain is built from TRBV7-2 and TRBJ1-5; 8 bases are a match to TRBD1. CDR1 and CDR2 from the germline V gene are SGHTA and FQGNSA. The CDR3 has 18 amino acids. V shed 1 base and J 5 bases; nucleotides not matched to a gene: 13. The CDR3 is CASSLERTGGGRHQPQHF. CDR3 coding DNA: TGTGCCAGCAGCTTAGAGCGTACAGGGGGGGGTAGGCATCAGCCCCAGCATTTT.

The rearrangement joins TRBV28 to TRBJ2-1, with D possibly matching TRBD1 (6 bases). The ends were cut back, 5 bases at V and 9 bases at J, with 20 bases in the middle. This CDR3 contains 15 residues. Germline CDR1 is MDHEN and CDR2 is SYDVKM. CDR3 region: CASSQGGEGSFEQFF. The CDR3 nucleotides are TGTGCCAGCAGTCAAGGGGGAGAGGGCAGTTTTGAGCAGTTCTTC.

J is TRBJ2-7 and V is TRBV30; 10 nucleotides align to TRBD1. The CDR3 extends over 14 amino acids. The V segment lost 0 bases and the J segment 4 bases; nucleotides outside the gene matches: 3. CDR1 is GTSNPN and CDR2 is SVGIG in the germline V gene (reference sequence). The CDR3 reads CAWSVGGQGYEQYF. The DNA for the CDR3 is TGTGCCTGGAGTGTAGGGGGACAGGGGTACGAGCAGTACTTC.

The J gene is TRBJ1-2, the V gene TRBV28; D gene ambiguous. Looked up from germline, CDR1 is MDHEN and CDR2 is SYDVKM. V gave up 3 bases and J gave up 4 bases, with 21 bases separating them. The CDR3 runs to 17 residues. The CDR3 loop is CASSFSWEGSRLYGYTF. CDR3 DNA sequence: TGTGCCAGCAGTTTCTCTTGGGAGGGCAGTCGGCTCTATGGCTACACCTTC.

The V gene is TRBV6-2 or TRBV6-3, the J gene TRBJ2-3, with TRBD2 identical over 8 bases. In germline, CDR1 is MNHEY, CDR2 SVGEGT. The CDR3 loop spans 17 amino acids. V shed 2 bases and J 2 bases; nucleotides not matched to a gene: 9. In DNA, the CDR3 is TGTGCCAGCAGTTACGCCTCAGCGGGGGTCCACACAGATACGCAGTATTTT. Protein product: CASSYASAGVHTDTQYF.

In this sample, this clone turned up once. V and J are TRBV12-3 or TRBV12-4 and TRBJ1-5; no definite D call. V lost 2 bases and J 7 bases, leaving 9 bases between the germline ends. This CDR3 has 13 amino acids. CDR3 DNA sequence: TGTGCCAGCAGTTTACCTGTCGGGCAGCCCCAGCATTTT. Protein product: CASSLPVGQPQHF.

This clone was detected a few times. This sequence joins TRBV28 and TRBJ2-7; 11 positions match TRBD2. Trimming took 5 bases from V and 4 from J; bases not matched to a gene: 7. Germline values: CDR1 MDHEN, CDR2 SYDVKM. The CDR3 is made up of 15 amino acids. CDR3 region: CASSGLAGLSYEQYF. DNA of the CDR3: TGTGCCAGCAGTGGACTAGCGGGCCTTTCTTACGAGCAGTACTTC.

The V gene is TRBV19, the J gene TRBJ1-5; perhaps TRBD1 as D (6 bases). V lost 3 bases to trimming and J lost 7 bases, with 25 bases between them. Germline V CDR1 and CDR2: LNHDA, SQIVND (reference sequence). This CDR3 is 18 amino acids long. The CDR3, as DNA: TGTGCCAGTAGTATGGGAATTCGGGTCTGGGACAAAGGCCAGCCCCAGCATTTT. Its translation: CASSMGIRVWDKGQPQHF. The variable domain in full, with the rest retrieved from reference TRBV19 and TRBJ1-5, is DGGITQSPKYLFRKEGQNVTLSCEQNLNHDAMYWYRQDPGQGLRLIYYSQIVNDFQKGDIAEGYSVSREKKESFPLTVTSAQKNPTAFYLCASSMGIRVWDKGQPQHFGDGTRLSIL.

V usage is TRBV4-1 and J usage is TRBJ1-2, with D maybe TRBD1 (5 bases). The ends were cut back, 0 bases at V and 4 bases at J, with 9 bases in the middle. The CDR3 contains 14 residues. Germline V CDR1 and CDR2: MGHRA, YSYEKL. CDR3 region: CASSQDRTIYGYTF. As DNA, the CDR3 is TGCGCCAGCAGCCAAGACAGGACAATCTATGGCTACACCTTC.

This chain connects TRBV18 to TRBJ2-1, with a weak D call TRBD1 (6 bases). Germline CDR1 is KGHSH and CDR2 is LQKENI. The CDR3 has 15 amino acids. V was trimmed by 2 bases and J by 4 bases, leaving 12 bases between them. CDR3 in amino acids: CASSPGAGEYNEQFF. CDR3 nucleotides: TGTGCCAGCTCACCAGGCGCAGGGGAATACAATGAGCAGTTCTTC.

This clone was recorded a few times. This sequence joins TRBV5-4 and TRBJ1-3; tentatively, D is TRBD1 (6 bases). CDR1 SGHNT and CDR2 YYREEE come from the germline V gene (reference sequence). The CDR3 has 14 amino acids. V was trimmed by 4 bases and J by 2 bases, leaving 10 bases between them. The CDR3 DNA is TGTGCCAGCAGCCTACAGGGTGCTGGAAACACCATATATTTT. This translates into CASSLQGAGNTIYF.

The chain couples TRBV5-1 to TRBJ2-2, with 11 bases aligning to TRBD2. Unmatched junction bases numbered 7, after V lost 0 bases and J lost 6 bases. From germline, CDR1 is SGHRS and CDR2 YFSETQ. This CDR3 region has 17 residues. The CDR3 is CASSLEVLAGGPGELFF. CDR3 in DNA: TGCGCCAGCAGCTTGGAGGTGTTAGCGGGAGGGCCCGGGGAGCTGTTTTTT.

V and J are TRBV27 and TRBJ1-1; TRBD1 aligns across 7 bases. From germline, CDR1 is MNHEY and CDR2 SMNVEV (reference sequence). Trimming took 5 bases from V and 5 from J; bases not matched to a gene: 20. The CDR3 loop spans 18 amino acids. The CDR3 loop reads CASSPRLLTGQQGTEAFF. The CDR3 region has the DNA TGTGCCAGCAGTCCAAGACTTCTGACGGGACAGCAAGGGACTGAAGCTTTCTTT.

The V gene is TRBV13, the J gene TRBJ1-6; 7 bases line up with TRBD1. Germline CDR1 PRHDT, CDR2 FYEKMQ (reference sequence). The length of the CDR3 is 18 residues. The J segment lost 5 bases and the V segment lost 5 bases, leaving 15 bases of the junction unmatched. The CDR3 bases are TGTGCCAGCAGCCGGAAATTCCAGGGGGGAAAGAATAATTCACCCCTCCACTTT. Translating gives CASSRKFQGGKNNSPLHF.

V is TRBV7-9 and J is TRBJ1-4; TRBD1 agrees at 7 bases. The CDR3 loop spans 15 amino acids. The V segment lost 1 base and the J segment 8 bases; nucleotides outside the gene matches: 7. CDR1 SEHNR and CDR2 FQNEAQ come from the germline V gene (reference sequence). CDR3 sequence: CASSLGIQGNEKLFF. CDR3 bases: TGTGCCAGCAGCTTAGGGATACAGGGGAACGAAAAACTGTTTTTT.